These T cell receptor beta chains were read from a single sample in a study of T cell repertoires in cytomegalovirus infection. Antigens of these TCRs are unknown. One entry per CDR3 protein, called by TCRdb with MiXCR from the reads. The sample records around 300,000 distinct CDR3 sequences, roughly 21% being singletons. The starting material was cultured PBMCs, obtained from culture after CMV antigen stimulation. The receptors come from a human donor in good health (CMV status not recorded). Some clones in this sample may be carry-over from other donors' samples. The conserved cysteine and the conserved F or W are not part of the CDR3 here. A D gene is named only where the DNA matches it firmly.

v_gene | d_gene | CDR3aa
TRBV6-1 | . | ASSPGDFWETQY
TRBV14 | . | ASIRGGLLDGELF
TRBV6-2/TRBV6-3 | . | ASSYSIERASPLRDTQY
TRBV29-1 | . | SVVGGISDTQY
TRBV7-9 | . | ASRQGFEKLF
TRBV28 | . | ASSPMTLYSNQPQH
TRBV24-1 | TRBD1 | ATSDPGQGNWPQH
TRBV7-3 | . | ASSSVGRTDETQY
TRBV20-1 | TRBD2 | SARDLGSGRGSYNEQF
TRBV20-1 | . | SARDSGSISNEQF
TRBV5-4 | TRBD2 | ASSQPLAGGQKTQY
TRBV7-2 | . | ASDIGAGPGTGELF
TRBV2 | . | ASSKGSNTGELF
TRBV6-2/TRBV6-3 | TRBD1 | ASSYSRQGFYEQY
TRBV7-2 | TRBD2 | ASSYGTSGSYEQF
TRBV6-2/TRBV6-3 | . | ASNDPPVGYNEQF
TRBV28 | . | ASSSPEGAGNTIY
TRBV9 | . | ASSLGWGEQY
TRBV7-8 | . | ASSLYGRHASTGTNEKLF
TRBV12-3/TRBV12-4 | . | ASSLEGVDSPLH
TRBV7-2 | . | ASSPGSITGELF
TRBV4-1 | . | ASSQDPSETQY
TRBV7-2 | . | ASSSDITNTGELF
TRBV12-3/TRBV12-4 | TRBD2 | ASSQLAGGPNEQF
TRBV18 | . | ASSLGRVNYNEQF
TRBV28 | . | ASRGPGRLNTEAF
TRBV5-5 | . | ASSLAGINEQY
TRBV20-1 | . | SASGYNGYT
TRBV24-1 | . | ATSDSSSHYNEQF
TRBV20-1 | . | SAMREKLF
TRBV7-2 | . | ASSPIRKDLSSYNEQF
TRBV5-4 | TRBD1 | ASSGQGMGENEAF
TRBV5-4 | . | ASSLDGGIGGYT
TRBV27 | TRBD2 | ASSPTLAGEQF
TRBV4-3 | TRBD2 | ASSQDWAGGEEQF
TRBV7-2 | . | ASSHSYEQY
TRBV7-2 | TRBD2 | ASSLGMTREGQY
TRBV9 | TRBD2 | ASSAGTSGSSETQY
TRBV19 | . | ASRRADKPLGSVDYGYT
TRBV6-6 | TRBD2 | ASSYDASGSLDTQY
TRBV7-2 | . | ASSRRTSTDTQY
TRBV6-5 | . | ASQGFTGELF
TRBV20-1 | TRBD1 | SARSDREQF
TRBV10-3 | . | AISHRDSSSYEQY
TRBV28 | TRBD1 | ASSLARGDTEAF
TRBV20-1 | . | SASPGISYEQY
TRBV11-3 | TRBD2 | ASSLEYWREGGSYNEQF